Each of the 22 T cell receptor beta chains below was sequenced from the same sample in a study of response to subunit inactivated influenza vaccine. TCRdb re-analysed the RT-PCR reads in MiXCR, keeping a single row per CDR3 protein. The repertoire holds roughly 150,000 distinct CDR3 sequences, about a tenth seen once, with around an eighth in the top ten. This sample comprised non-naive T cells sorted from PBMCs, obtained around seven weeks after vaccination. The receptors shown here come from a middle-aged man who received an inactivated influenza vaccine.

In this sample, this clonotype turned up many times. V gene TRBV15 combines with J gene TRBJ1-5; D is uncertain. The CDR3 covers 14 residues. Per germline, CDR1 LNHNV and CDR2 YYDKDF (reference sequence). Trimming took 2 bases from V and 6 from J, leaving 11 bases between them. In DNA, the CDR3 is TGTGCCACCAGCAGACAGCGAGGGTTTCAGCCCCAGCATTTT. This gives the protein CATSRQRGFQPQHF. The variable domain in full, completed from reference TRBV15 and TRBJ1-5, reads DAMVIQNPRYQVTQFGKPVTLSCSQTLNHNVMYWYQQKSSQAPKLLFHYYDKDFNNEADTPDNFQSRRPNTSFCFLDIRSPGLGDTAMYLCATSRQRGFQPQHFGDGTRLSIL.

The J gene is TRBJ1-6, the V gene TRBV20-1, with D maybe TRBD1 (5 bases). The CDR3 is 15 amino acids. With 6 bases removed from V and 7 bases from J, the gap between germline ends came to 19 bases. The germline V gene encodes CDR1 DFQATT and CDR2 SNEGSKA (reference sequence). The CDR3 spells CSAQSGASENSPLHF. The CDR3 DNA is TGCAGTGCCCAGAGCGGGGCTTCGGAAAATTCACCCCTCCACTTT.

Details on this clonotype: This may stem from a read error, because a much larger clone lies one nucleotide away. The genes are TRBV5-1 and TRBJ2-1, with 8 bases matching TRBD2. The CDR3 is made up of 16 amino acids. V shed 6 bases, J shed 8 bases, and the junction held 16 bases outside the gene matches. Germline V CDR1 and CDR2: SGHRS, YFSETQ. CDR3 region: CASIPGVGTRGDEQFF. CDR3 coding DNA: TGCGCCAGCATCCCGGGGGTCGGGACTAGAGGCGATGAGCAGTTCTTC.

CDR3 DNA sequence: TGCAGTGCTAGAGATGCGGGACATTCTAATCAGCCCCAGCATTTT. Amino acid sequence: CSARDAGHSNQPQHF. This chain connects TRBV20-1 to TRBJ1-5; maybe TRBD1 (6 bases). The CDR3 is made up of 15 amino acids. Deletions cut 0 bases from V and 4 bases from J, with 13 bases between. Germline loops: CDR1 DFQATT, CDR2 SNEGSKA (reference sequence).

The CDR3 DNA sequence: TGTGCCAGCTTGCGCCCTACCTACGAGCAGTACTTC. It is translated as CASLRPTYEQYF. The chain combines TRBV6-1 with TRBJ2-7; D uncertain. V lost 8 bases, J lost 2 bases, and 10 bases lay in between. CDR1 is MNHNS, CDR2 SASEGT, per germline. The CDR3 totals 12 residues.

The sample holds a few counts of this clonotype. V gene TRBV13 combines with J gene TRBJ2-3, with 10 bases that match TRBD2. This CDR3 comprises 16 residues. With V trimmed by 5 bases and J by 2 bases, 7 bases remained unmatched. The germline V gene encodes CDR1 PRHDT and CDR2 FYEKMQ (reference sequence). CDR3 sequence: CASSTLAGAITDTQYF. In DNA form, the CDR3 reads TGTGCCAGCAGCACTCTAGCGGGGGCAATCACAGATACGCAGTATTTT.

This clonotype has just a few counts. The chain is built from TRBV5-6 and TRBJ1-6; the D gene is possibly TRBD1 (6 bases). Trimming pared 4 bases from V and 6 bases from J, leaving 14 bases between. The CDR3 sequence is 15 residues long. Germline V gene data show CDR1 as SGHDT and CDR2 as YYEEEE. The CDR3 coding sequence is TGTGCCAGCAGCAACGGGGGCAGGATTAATTCACCCCTCCACTTT. Residues: CASSNGGRINSPLHF.

The chain uses TRBV2 and TRBJ2-7; D may match TRBD1 or TRBD2 (7 bases each). Germline V gene lookup returns CDR1 SNHLY and CDR2 FYNNEI. The CDR3 covers 14 residues. V was shortened by 0 bases and J by 8 bases, with 14 bases between the two germline ends. This chain's CDR3 is CASSEAGRGGKQYF. CDR3 bases: TGTGCCAGCAGTGAAGCCGGCAGGGGGGGGAAGCAGTACTTC.

This clonotype occurred a few times. V is TRBV20-1 and J is TRBJ2-7, with 7 bases matching TRBD1. The V gene's germline CDR1 is DFQATT and CDR2 SNEGSKA (reference sequence). This CDR3 region has 14 residues. The CDR3 loop reads CSPQGDADGYEQYF. For the CDR3, the DNA is TGCAGCCCCCAGGGGGACGCGGATGGCTACGAGCAGTACTTC.

J is TRBJ2-1 and V is TRBV12-3 or TRBV12-4, with 8 positions matching TRBD2. Trimming at V came to 6 bases and at J to 3 bases, leaving 7 bases not matched to a gene. The CDR3 is 15 residues long. The CDR3 DNA is TGTGCCAGCAGGTACGGACTAGCTGACTACAATGAGCAGTTCTTC. Protein sequence: CASRYGLADYNEQFF.

This clonotype was seen a few times. V gene TRBV7-2 combines with J gene TRBJ1-2, with 11 bases lining up with TRBD1. The CDR3 extends over 17 amino acids. Germline assignment: CDR1 SGHTA and CDR2 FQGNSA. V was clipped by 5 bases and J by 0 bases; unmatched bases: 8. CDR3 loop: CASSRGQGALTNYGYTF. The CDR3 coding sequence is TGTGCCAGCAGCCGCGGACAGGGGGCGTTGACTAACTATGGCTACACCTTC. Full variable domain (rest looked up from reference TRBV7-2 and TRBJ1-2): GAGVSQSPSNKVTEKGKDVELRCDPISGHTALYWYRQSLGQGLEFLIYFQGNSAPDKSGLPSDRFSAERTGGSVSTLTIQRTQQEDSAVYLCASSRGQGALTNYGYTFGSGTRLTVV.

The chain is built from TRBV6-1 and TRBJ1-2; the D gene is possibly TRBD1 (6 bases). This CDR3 contains 14 residues. V was trimmed by 10 bases and J by 2 bases, leaving 17 bases between them. Germline CDR1 is MNHNS and CDR2 is SASEGT. The CDR3 reads CATKRGQQNYGYTF. DNA of the CDR3: TGTGCCACCAAACGGGGGCAGCAAAACTATGGCTACACCTTC.

This clonotype appeared a few times. The gene calls are TRBV25-1 and TRBJ2-6; D is possibly TRBD1 (7 bases). V was clipped by 5 bases and J by 0 bases, with 29 bases between them. The CDR3 covers 22 residues. Germline CDR1 and CDR2: MGHDK and SYGVNS. The CDR3 DNA reads TGTGCCAGCAGTTCCTGGAGGGACAGTGGACGGAACAGATTCTCTGGGGCCAACGTCCTGACTTTC. Residues: CASSSWRDSGRNRFSGANVLTF.

This clonotype came up a few times. The chain employs TRBV7-8 and TRBJ2-7, with D tentatively TRBD2 (5 bases). Trimming shortened V by 3 bases and J by 5 bases, and 11 bases separated the two germline ends. The germline V gene encodes CDR1 SGHVS and CDR2 FQNEAQ. The CDR3 is 13 amino acids. This chain's CDR3 is CASSFSGYDEQYF. In nucleotides, the CDR3 is TGTGCCAGCAGCTTTTCGGGGTACGACGAGCAGTACTTC.

This clonotype was seen ten or more times. This chain joins TRBV7-2 and TRBJ2-2; either TRBD1 or TRBD2 may fit D (5 bases each). With 1 base removed from V and 2 bases from J, the gap between germline ends came to 11 bases. CDR1 and CDR2 from the germline V gene are SGHTA and FQGNSA. The CDR3 covers 16 residues. CDR3 bases: TGTGCCAGCAGCTTAGTTGGGACGGCTAACACCGGGGAGCTGTTTTTT. This encodes CASSLVGTANTGELFF.

In this sample, this clonotype turned up many times. The chain couples TRBV4-3 to TRBJ2-1; a possible D gene is TRBD1 (6 bases). Germline CDR1 reads LGHNA; CDR2 reads YSLEER. Trimming shortened V by 4 bases and J by 10 bases, and 20 bases separated the two germline ends. The CDR3 has 15 residues. CDR3 residues: CASSPQGGGQNEQFF. CDR3 nucleotide sequence: TGCGCCAGCAGCCCTCAAGGGGGTGGACAAAACGAGCAGTTCTTC.

In its sample, this clonotype was seen many times. The chain joins TRBV14 to TRBJ1-2, with D tentatively TRBD1 (6 bases). CDR1 is SGHDN, CDR2 FVKESK, per germline. The CDR3 covers 14 residues. The V and J ends lost 4 bases and 6 bases respectively, with 15 bases between them. CDR3 protein: CASSPAGTLHGYTF. CDR3 DNA sequence: TGTGCCAGCAGCCCTGCTGGGACACTTCATGGCTACACCTTC.

This clonotype has more than one count but fewer than ten. This chain joins TRBV10-3 and TRBJ2-7; D gene ambiguous. CDR1 ENHRY and CDR2 SYGVKD come from the germline V gene. Trimming took off 3 bases at V and 0 bases at J, with 9 bases between the two ends. This CDR3 region has 14 residues. CDR3 DNA sequence: TGTGCCATCAGTGATGGCACCCGCTCCTACGAGCAGTACTTC. It yields the protein CAISDGTRSYEQYF.

This chain links TRBV7-3 with TRBJ2-2, with 9 bases lining up with TRBD2. Per the germline V gene, CDR1 is SGHTA and CDR2 is FQGTGA. The CDR3 is 17 amino acids. The V segment lost 5 bases and the J segment 7 bases; nucleotides outside the gene matches: 14. The CDR3, as DNA: TGTGCCAGCAGCCCGCACCCGGGCGGGAGGGCCGACGGGGAGCTGTTTTTT. It translates to CASSPHPGGRADGELFF.

V is TRBV6-1 and J is TRBJ1-5; D is ambiguous. This CDR3 spans 17 amino acids. Germline V gene data show CDR1 as MNHNS and CDR2 as SASEGT. The germline V and J ends were trimmed by 4 bases and 0 bases, with 16 bases remaining between them. The CDR3 DNA reads as TGTGCCAGCAGTGCGGACGGTAATTCGTTTAGCAATCAGCCCCAGCATTTT. This gives the protein CASSADGNSFSNQPQHF.

The rearrangement joins TRBV5-1 to TRBJ1-5; 9 bases map to TRBD1. The germline gives CDR1 SGHRS, CDR2 YFSETQ. This CDR3 is 15 amino acids long. With 0 bases clipped from V and 7 bases from J, the junction kept 5 bases outside the gene matches. The CDR3 reads CASSLGEDRGQPQHF. In nucleotides, the CDR3 is TGCGCCAGCAGCTTGGGGGAGGACAGGGGACAGCCCCAGCATTTT.

The chain uses TRBV7-6 and TRBJ2-1; no firm D call. Trimming removed 5 bases from V and 3 bases from J, with 11 bases in between. Looked up from germline, CDR1 is SGHVS and CDR2 is FNYEAQ. CDR3 length: 14 amino acids. CDR3 in amino acids: CASSPQESYNEQFF. CDR3 DNA sequence: TGTGCCAGCAGCCCCCAAGAAAGCTACAATGAGCAGTTCTTC.